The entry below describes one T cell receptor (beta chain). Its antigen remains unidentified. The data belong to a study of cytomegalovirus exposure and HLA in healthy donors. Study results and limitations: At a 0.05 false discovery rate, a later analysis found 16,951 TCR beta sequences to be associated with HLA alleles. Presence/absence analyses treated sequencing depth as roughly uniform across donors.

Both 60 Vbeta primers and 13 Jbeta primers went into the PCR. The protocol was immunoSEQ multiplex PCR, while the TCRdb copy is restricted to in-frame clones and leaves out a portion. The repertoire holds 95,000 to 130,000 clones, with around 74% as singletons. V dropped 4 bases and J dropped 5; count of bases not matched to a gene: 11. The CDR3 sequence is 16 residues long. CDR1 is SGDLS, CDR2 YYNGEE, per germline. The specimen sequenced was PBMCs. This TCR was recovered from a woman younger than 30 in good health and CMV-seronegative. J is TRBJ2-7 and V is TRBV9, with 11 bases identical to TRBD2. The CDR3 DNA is TGTGCCAGCAGCCCCGGTCAGAGACTAGCGGGGCACGAGCAGTACTTC. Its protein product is CASSPGQRLAGHEQYF.